This TCR beta chain was captured in a study of cytomegalovirus exposure and HLA in healthy donors. The wider study: Early release data held tens of millions of unique TCRs from HLA-typed donors.

PCR used 60 Vbeta primers and 13 Jbeta primers. Clones were read by immunoSEQ multiplex PCR, and TCRdb kept only the in-frame ones, dropping some. Seen here are under 200,000 clones, about 62% observed once, and the top ten hold about 2.9%. The study's findings and limits: The authors listed around 150 TCR beta chains as cytomegalovirus-associated.

Germline V gene sequence: CDR1 SGHDT, CDR2 YYEEEE. The CDR3 runs to 14 residues. V gave up 3 bases and J gave up 4 bases; unmatched junction bases: 2. With respect to this clone: Its cognate antigen is unknown.

This chain joins TRBV5-6 and TRBJ2-3; 10 nucleotides align to TRBD2. Material for sequencing was PBMCs. This clonotype was sampled from a middle-aged man in good health and CMV-seronegative. The CDR3 protein is CASSSTSGADTQYF. DNA for the CDR3: TGTGCCAGCAGCTCTACTAGCGGGGCAGATACGCAGTATTTT.